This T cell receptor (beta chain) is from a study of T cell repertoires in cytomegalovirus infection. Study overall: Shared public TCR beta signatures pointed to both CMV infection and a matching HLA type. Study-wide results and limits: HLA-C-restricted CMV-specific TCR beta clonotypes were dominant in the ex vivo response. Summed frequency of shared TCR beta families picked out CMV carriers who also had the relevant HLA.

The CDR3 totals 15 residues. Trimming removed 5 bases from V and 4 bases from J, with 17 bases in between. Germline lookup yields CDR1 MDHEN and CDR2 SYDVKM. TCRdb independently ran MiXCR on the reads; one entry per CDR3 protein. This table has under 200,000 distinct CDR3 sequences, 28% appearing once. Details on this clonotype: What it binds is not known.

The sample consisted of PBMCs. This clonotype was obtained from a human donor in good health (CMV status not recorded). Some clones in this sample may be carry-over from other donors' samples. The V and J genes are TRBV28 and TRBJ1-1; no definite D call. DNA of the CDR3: TGTGCCAGCAGTCCTCCGGGGAGGGTCCGCACTGAAGCTTTCTTT. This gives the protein CASSPPGRVRTEAFF. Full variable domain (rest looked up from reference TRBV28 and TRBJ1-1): DVKVTQSSRYLVKRTGEKVFLECVQDMDHENMFWYRQDPGLGLRLIYFSYDVKMKEKGDIPEGYSVSREKKERFSLILESASTNQTSMYLCASSPPGRVRTEAFFGQGTRLTVV.